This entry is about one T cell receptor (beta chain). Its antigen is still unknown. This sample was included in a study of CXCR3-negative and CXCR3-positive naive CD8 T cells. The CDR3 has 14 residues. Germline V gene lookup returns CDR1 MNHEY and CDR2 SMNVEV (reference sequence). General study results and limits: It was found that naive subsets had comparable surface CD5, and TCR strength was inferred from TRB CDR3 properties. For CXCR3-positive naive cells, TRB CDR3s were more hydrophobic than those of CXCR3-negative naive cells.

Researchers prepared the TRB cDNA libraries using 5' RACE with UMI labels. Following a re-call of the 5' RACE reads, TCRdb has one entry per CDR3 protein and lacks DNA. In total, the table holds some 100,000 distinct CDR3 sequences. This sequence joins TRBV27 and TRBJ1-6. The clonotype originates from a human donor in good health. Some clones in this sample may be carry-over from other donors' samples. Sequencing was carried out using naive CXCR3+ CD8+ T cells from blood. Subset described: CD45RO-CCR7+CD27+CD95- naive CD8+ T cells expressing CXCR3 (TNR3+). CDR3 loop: CASSFLGSGLSLHF.